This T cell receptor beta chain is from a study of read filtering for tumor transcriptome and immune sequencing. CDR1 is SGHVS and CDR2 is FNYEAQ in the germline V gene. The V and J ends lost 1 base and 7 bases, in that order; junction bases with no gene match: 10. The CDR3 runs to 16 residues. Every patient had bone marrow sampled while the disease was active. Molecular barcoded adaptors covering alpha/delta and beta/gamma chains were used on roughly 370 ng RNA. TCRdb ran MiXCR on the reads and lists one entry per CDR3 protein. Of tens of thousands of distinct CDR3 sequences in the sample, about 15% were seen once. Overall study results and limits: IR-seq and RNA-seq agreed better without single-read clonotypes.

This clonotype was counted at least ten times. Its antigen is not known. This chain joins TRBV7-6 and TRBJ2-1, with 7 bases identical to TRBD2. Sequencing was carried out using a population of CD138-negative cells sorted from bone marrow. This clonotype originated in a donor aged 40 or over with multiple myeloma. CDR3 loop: CASSLVSGRAVNEQFF. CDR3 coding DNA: TGTGCCAGCAGCTTAGTCAGTGGGAGGGCGGTAAATGAGCAGTTCTTC. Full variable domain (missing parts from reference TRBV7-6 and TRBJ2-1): GAGVSQSPRYKVTKRGQDVALRCDPISGHVSLYWYRQALGQGPEFLTYFNYEAQQDKSGLPNDRFSAERPEGSISTLTIQRTEQRDSAMYRCASSLVSGRAVNEQFFGPGTRLTVL.